These 21 T cell receptor beta chains came from one sample sequenced in a study of blood T cell repertoires in COVID-19 (dated by TCRdb to the early 2020s). Library preparation was by the immunoSEQ multiplex PCR assay. The source is immuneACCESS, and TCRdb retained only in-frame sequences with V and J called. Part of the clones is not carried over; for the studies checked, unresolved V genes explain less than half of this, and the remainder is unexplained. The sample table shows about 75,000 clones, and about nine tenths are seen once. The ten largest make up approximately 2.5% of the sample. The specimen sequenced was peripheral blood. All receptors come from a human donor in a cohort sampled during active COVID-19.

The chain couples TRBV7-9 to TRBJ2-1; the match to TRBD1 covers 10 bases. CDR3 length: 15 residues. V trimming: 4 bases; J trimming: 6 bases; junction bases outside the gene matches: 6. The V gene's germline CDR1 is SEHNR and CDR2 FQNEAQ (reference sequence). The CDR3 region is CASSSRTGGSNEQFF. DNA for the CDR3: TGTGCCAGCAGCTCTCGGACAGGGGGTTCCAATGAGCAGTTCTTC. The full variable domain, completed using reference TRBV7-9 and TRBJ2-1, is DTGVSQNPRHKITKRGQNVTFRCDPISEHNRLYWYRQTLGQGPEFLTYFQNEAQLEKSRLLSDRFSAERPKGSFSTLEIQRTEQGDSAMYLCASSSRTGGSNEQFFGPGTRLTVL.

The rearrangement links TRBV6-2 or TRBV6-3 to TRBJ1-2; 7 bases are a match to TRBD1. The CDR3 is 14 residues long. Germline CDR1 MNHEY, CDR2 SVGEGT. Trimming took 6 bases from V and 4 from J; bases not matched to a gene: 8. CDR3 protein: CASSTGWDSYGYTF. CDR3 DNA: TGTGCCAGCAGCACTGGCTGGGACAGCTATGGCTACACCTTC.

The genes are TRBV7-2 and TRBJ1-4; 9 nucleotides agree with TRBD1. Germline values: CDR1 SGHTA, CDR2 FQGNSA. Trimming at V came to 5 bases and at J to 7 bases, leaving 8 bases not matched to a gene. This CDR3 is 15 amino acids long. The CDR3 loop reads CASSPARDRVEKLFF. The DNA for the CDR3 is TGTGCCAGCAGCCCGGCCCGGGACAGGGTTGAAAAACTGTTTTTT.

CDR3 residues: CASSPLAGPYYEQYF. DNA of the CDR3: TGTGCCAGCTCACCCCTAGCGGGCCCCTACTACGAGCAGTACTTC. This chain joins TRBV18 and TRBJ2-7; 8 bases line up with TRBD2. The CDR3 loop spans 15 amino acids. Germline values: CDR1 KGHSH, CDR2 LQKENI. Trimming cost V 3 bases and J 3 bases; bases outside gene matches: 7.

The chain is built from TRBV14 and TRBJ1-2; no reliable D call. The CDR3 covers 13 residues. V was cut by 1 base and J by 2 bases, with 5 bases left in between. The germline CDR1 and CDR2 sequences are SGHDN and FVKESK. CDR3 in DNA: TGTGCCAGCAGCCAAGGACAAAACTATGGCTACACCTTC. Amino acid sequence: CASSQGQNYGYTF.

The CDR3, as DNA: TGTGCCAGCAGTTCTCCCGGGACTAGCGAGGGAGATACGCAGTATTTT. It translates to CASSSPGTSEGDTQYF. The chain joins TRBV7-2 to TRBJ2-3; 10 bases fit TRBD2. From germline, CDR1 is SGHTA and CDR2 FQGNSA. V trimming: 6 bases; J trimming: 5 bases; junction bases outside the gene matches: 11. The CDR3 extends over 16 amino acids.

This chain connects TRBV28 to TRBJ2-7; D may be TRBD2 (5 bases). The CDR3 extends over 15 amino acids. Germline V gene lookup returns CDR1 MDHEN and CDR2 SYDVKM. V dropped 9 bases and J dropped 5 bases, with 23 bases sitting between them. CDR3 residues: CASPRYRGSRDEQYF. The CDR3 region has the DNA TGTGCCAGTCCCCGTTATCGGGGAAGTAGAGACGAGCAGTACTTC.

The genes are TRBV7-8 and TRBJ1-2; TRBD1 agrees at 11 bases. V was clipped by 5 bases and J by 4 bases; unmatched bases: 3. CDR1 and CDR2 from the germline V gene are SGHVS and FQNEAQ. The CDR3 covers 14 residues. CDR3 in DNA: TGTGCCAGCAGCACAGGGACAGGGGGCTATGGCTACACCTTC. This gives the protein CASSTGTGGYGYTF.

V usage is TRBV6-2 or TRBV6-3 and J usage is TRBJ2-7; the D gene is possibly TRBD1 (6 bases). This CDR3 comprises 14 residues. CDR1 is MNHEY and CDR2 is SVGEGT in the germline V gene. V dropped 1 base and J dropped 0 bases, with 7 bases sitting between them. The CDR3 here is CASSYYRDSYEQYF. CDR3 DNA sequence: TGTGCCAGCAGTTACTACAGGGACTCCTACGAGCAGTACTTC.

The chain is built from TRBV12-3 or TRBV12-4 and TRBJ2-3, with D perhaps matching TRBD2 (6 bases). The CDR3 runs to 13 residues. Trimming left V 7 bases short and J 3 bases short, with 11 bases between. Here the CDR3 reads CASKGGGTDTQYF. CDR3 bases: TGTGCCAGCAAGGGAGGCGGGACAGATACGCAGTATTTT.

The V gene is TRBV6-5, the J gene TRBJ2-7; 11 bases line up with TRBD1. Germline-derived CDR1 and CDR2 are MNHEY and SVGAGI. This CDR3 comprises 15 residues. V lost 6 bases and J lost 2; bases outside the gene matches: 6. The CDR3 DNA sequence: TGTGCCAGCAGCGGACAGGGGGCGCCTACCTACGAGCAGTACTTC. Translated, it gives CASSGQGAPTYEQYF.

This clone was observed once. J is TRBJ2-5 and V is TRBV11-2; maybe TRBD2 (6 bases). The germline V gene has CDR1 SGHAT and CDR2 FQNNGV. Between the trimmed V and J ends, which lost 1 base and 2 bases, there was a span of 11 bases. The CDR3 length is 15 residues. The CDR3 DNA is TGTGCCAGCAGCTTAGTCGCGGGGACTCAAGAGACCCAGTACTTC. The encoded protein is CASSLVAGTQETQYF.

The V and J genes are TRBV4-3 and TRBJ1-1; D is ambiguous. Trimming left V 0 bases short and J 3 bases short, with 11 bases between. The CDR3 sequence is 15 residues long. CDR1 LGHNA and CDR2 YSLEER come from the germline V gene. CDR3 loop: CASSQDGGVYTEAFF. CDR3 bases: TGCGCCAGCAGCCAAGACGGCGGGGTATACACTGAAGCTTTCTTT.

The chain carries TRBV7-3 and TRBJ2-1; 12 bases fit TRBD2. The CDR3 length is 15 residues. Germline trimming cut 6 bases from V and 6 bases from J; bases unmatched to any gene: 6. Germline lookup yields CDR1 SGHTA and CDR2 FQGTGA. The CDR3 is CASRNKTSGSNEQFF. The CDR3 bases are TGTGCCAGCAGGAACAAGACTAGCGGGAGCAATGAGCAGTTCTTC.

V gene TRBV27 combines with J gene TRBJ2-7; tentatively, D is TRBD1 (6 bases). Germline CDR1 MNHEY, CDR2 SMNVEV (reference sequence). The CDR3 length is 16 residues. With 0 bases removed from V and 1 base from J, the gap between germline ends came to 13 bases. The CDR3 here is CASSLSPGRGSYEQYF. The CDR3 DNA reads as TGTGCCAGCAGTTTATCCCCGGGCAGGGGATCCTACGAGCAGTACTTC.

The rearrangement links TRBV11-2 to TRBJ2-2, with TRBD1 as a possible D gene (5 bases). Trimming left V 2 bases short and J 4 bases short, with 8 bases between. The CDR3 runs to 14 residues. Germline V CDR1 and CDR2: SGHAT, FQNNGV. The DNA of the CDR3 is TGTGCCAGCAGCTTAAGCCAGGGCACCGGGGAGCTGTTTTTT. Encoded protein: CASSLSQGTGELFF.

The chain recombines TRBV10-3 with TRBJ1-3, with unresolved D. Germline CDR1 reads ENHRY; CDR2 reads SYGVKD. V was cut by 3 bases and J by 9 bases, with 12 bases left in between. The CDR3 runs 13 residues. The CDR3 DNA reads TGTGCCATCAGTGATCTTGGGCAGAGCACCATATATTTT. Amino acids: CAISDLGQSTIYF.

The CDR3, as DNA: TGTGCCAGCAGCTTAGGATCGAGGACTAGCGGGAGGGCCCCCTACGAGCAGTACTTC. Residues: CASSLGSRTSGRAPYEQYF. The rearrangement uses TRBV7-2 and TRBJ2-7; TRBD2 matches 15 bases. With V trimmed by 1 base and J by 2 bases, 9 bases remained unmatched. CDR1 is SGHTA, CDR2 FQGNSA, per germline. The CDR3 loop spans 19 amino acids.

The chain's CDR3 is CASSIDPGGLPGTDTQYF. The CDR3 DNA sequence: TGTGCCAGTAGTATAGATCCGGGAGGCCTCCCTGGCACAGATACGCAGTATTTT. The chain employs TRBV19 and TRBJ2-3; 7 bases match TRBD2. Trimming took 0 bases from V and 1 from J; bases not matched to a gene: 10. Germline CDR1 is LNHDA and CDR2 is SQIVND (reference sequence). The CDR3 runs 18 residues.

V usage is TRBV11-3 and J usage is TRBJ2-3; 12 bases are a match to TRBD2. The J segment lost 3 bases and the V segment lost 6 bases, leaving 7 bases of the junction unmatched. The CDR3 is 16 residues long. Germline CDR1 is SGHNT and CDR2 is YENEEA. The CDR3 DNA follows: TGTGCCAGCAGTCCCTCTAGCGGGGGGGCGACAGATACGCAGTATTTT. This translates into CASSPSSGGATDTQYF.

The chain couples TRBV3-1 (or the pseudogene TRBV3-2) to TRBJ2-1; a possible D gene is TRBD2 (5 bases). V lost 2 bases, J lost 7 bases, and 12 bases lay in between. The V gene's germline CDR1 is LGHDT and CDR2 YNNKEL (reference sequence). The CDR3 is made up of 14 amino acids. DNA for the CDR3: TGTGCCAGCAGCCAAACGGTAGCGTTAAATGAGCAGTTCTTC. As protein: CASSQTVALNEQFF.